The 27 T cell receptor beta chains listed next were all sequenced from one sample in a study of T cells in Graves' hyperthyroidism and ophthalmopathy (dated 2019 in TCRdb). The library was produced with multiplex PCR. This sample was sequenced with an Illumina HiSeq 2000. The TCR beta CDR3 regions were amplified from RNA transcripts. The TCR CDR3 was subjected to a first round of RT-PCR using the HTBI primer set and the Qiagen OneStep RT-PCR kit. TCRdb's own reprocessing of the public reads used fastp at Q25 and MiXCR and kept productive beta chains. CDR3 protein sequences are deduplicated, and each keeps its most common genes and DNA. In this sample the table shows 700,000 or so distinct CDR3 sequences, about 15% of which occur a single time. The ten largest clones take up approximately 12% of the sample. Input material: blood. The receptors were sampled from a woman aged 50 to 65 with Graves' ophthalmopathy.

This clonotype was counted ten times or more. The CDR3, as DNA: TGTGCCATCAGTGAGTCCCCGAGGACTAGCGGTCCCTACGAGCAGTACTTC. Translating gives CAISESPRTSGPYEQYF. V gene TRBV10-3 combines with J gene TRBJ2-7, with TRBD2 matching over 10 bases. The CDR3 covers 17 residues. Germline loops: CDR1 ENHRY, CDR2 SYGVKD. V shed 0 bases, J shed 2 bases, and the junction held 7 bases outside the gene matches.

About this clonotype: A much larger clone sits a single nucleotide away, making a read error possible. The V call is TRBV3-2, the J call TRBJ2-5; TRBD1, the table's D call, was not compared with the DNA. TRBV3-2 is listed as a pseudogene. The CDR3 length is 21 residues. The CDR3, as DNA: TGTGCCAGCGAGGGACAGGGGCTAACTCGGTACGAAGTGGCTAGCCAAGAGACCCAGTACTTC. Translated: CASEGQGLTRYEVASQETQYF.

This clonotype was seen ten or more times. The CDR3, as DNA: TGTGCCAGCAGCAGGACTAGCGGGAGCATTGGCACCGGGGAGCTGTTTTTT. The encoded protein is CASSRTSGSIGTGELFF. The gene calls are TRBV7-8 and TRBJ2-2, with TRBD2 matching over 13 bases. CDR1 is SGHVS, CDR2 FQNEAQ, per germline. CDR3 length equals 17 residues. With V trimmed by 5 bases and J by 4 bases, 7 bases remained unmatched.

This clonotype was observed at least ten times. The V gene is TRBV3-1, the J gene TRBJ2-2, with 11 bases that match TRBD2. CDR1 LGHDT and CDR2 YNNKEL come from the germline V gene (reference sequence). The CDR3 runs 17 residues. With V trimmed by 2 bases and J by 3 bases, 5 bases remained unmatched. CDR3 bases: TGTGCCAGCAGCCAACGATCTAGCGGGAGGCACACCGGGGAGCTGTTTTTT. This translates into CASSQRSSGRHTGELFF.

About this clonotype: A read error may be the cause here, since a much bigger clone is one base away. V usage is TRBV20-1 and J usage is TRBJ2-1; D tentatively fits TRBD1 or TRBD2 (6 bases each). Germline-derived CDR1 and CDR2 are DFQATT and SNEGSKA (reference sequence). The V and J ends lost 3 bases and 8 bases respectively, with 11 bases between them. CDR3 length equals 12 residues. The chain's CDR3 is CSAREGGYEQFF. For the CDR3, the DNA is TGCAGTGCTAGGGAGGGGGGTTATGAGCAGTTCTTC.

Ten or more counts support this clonotype. The chain uses TRBV5-1 and TRBJ2-7; D gene uncertain. The CDR3 is 15 amino acids. Germline-derived CDR1 and CDR2 are SGHRS and YFSETQ. V was cut by 4 bases and J by 2 bases, with 16 bases left in between. Here the CDR3 reads CASSPYASAAYEQYF. The CDR3 bases are TGCGCCAGCAGCCCATACGCCAGTGCTGCCTACGAGCAGTACTTC.

This clonotype occurred many times. This chain uses TRBV20-1 with TRBJ2-3; TRBD2 matches at 8 bases. V dropped 5 bases and J dropped 5; count of bases not matched to a gene: 6. Germline CDR1 reads DFQATT; CDR2 reads SNEGSKA (reference sequence). The CDR3 has 13 amino acids. CDR3 region: CSAPGLGVDTQYF. The CDR3, as DNA: TGCAGTGCTCCGGGACTAGGGGTAGATACGCAGTATTTT.

This clonotype was detected many times. The chain combines TRBV7-2 with TRBJ1-3; no reliable D call. Germline CDR1 is SGHTA and CDR2 is FQGNSA. This CDR3 spans 16 amino acids. Trimming pared 5 bases from V and 0 bases from J, leaving 14 bases between. For the CDR3, the DNA is TGTGCCAGCAGCCCCGGACCCACTTCCTCTGGAAACACCATATATTTT. Translating gives CASSPGPTSSGNTIYF.

The chain recombines TRBV18 with TRBJ2-1; 10 bases are a match to TRBD2. CDR1 is KGHSH and CDR2 is LQKENI in the germline V gene. CDR3 length equals 17 residues. Unmatched junction bases numbered 10, after V lost 4 bases and J lost 4 bases. DNA of the CDR3: TGTGCCAGCTCACTTCTCAGCGGGAGGGCCTATTACAATGAGCAGTTCTTC. It encodes CASSLLSGRAYYNEQFF.

This clonotype has ten or more counts. The J gene is TRBJ1-1, the V gene TRBV19, with D maybe TRBD1 (6 bases). V lost 4 bases and J 1 base, leaving 13 bases between the germline ends. CDR1 and CDR2 from the germline V gene are LNHDA and SQIVND (reference sequence). This CDR3 is built from 15 residues. This chain's CDR3 is CASSRDRGPNTEAFF. CDR3 in DNA: TGTGCCAGTAGTAGGGACCGGGGGCCGAACACTGAAGCTTTCTTT.

This sequence joins TRBV7-2 and TRBJ2-1, with 11 bases lining up with TRBD2. Germline V lookup: CDR1 SGHTA, CDR2 FQGNSA. With 5 bases clipped from V and 5 bases from J, the junction kept 8 bases outside the gene matches. The CDR3 runs to 16 residues. This CDR3 reads CASSKEGTSGNNEQFF. CDR3 in DNA: TGTGCCAGCAGCAAAGAGGGGACTAGCGGTAACAATGAGCAGTTCTTC.

Only a few counts were recorded for this clonotype. V gene TRBV6-2 or TRBV6-3 combines with J gene TRBJ2-5; 12 bases line up with TRBD2. V shed 6 bases, J shed 7 bases, and the junction held 6 bases outside the gene matches. Per germline, CDR1 MNHEY and CDR2 SVGEGT. The CDR3 has 14 amino acids. The CDR3 DNA is TGTGCCAGCAGCCAGACTAGCGGGAGTGCGACCCAGTACTTC. This codes for CASSQTSGSATQYF.

The chain employs TRBV14 and TRBJ2-3; no firm D call. Germline loops: CDR1 SGHDN, CDR2 FVKESK. The CDR3 is 15 residues long. Trimming shortened V by 0 bases and J by 4 bases, and 11 bases separated the two germline ends. CDR3 loop: CASSQDERWADTQYF. The CDR3 DNA sequence: TGTGCCAGCAGCCAAGATGAGAGGTGGGCAGATACGCAGTATTTT.

The V gene is TRBV2, the J gene TRBJ2-2, with a weak D call TRBD1 (5 bases). From germline, CDR1 is SNHLY and CDR2 FYNNEI. This CDR3 contains 16 residues. Trimming shortened V by 7 bases and J by 0 bases, and 15 bases separated the two germline ends. The CDR3 nucleotides read TGTGCCAGCAATCTTCAAGGACATTCGAACACCGGGGAGCTGTTTTTT. It translates to CASNLQGHSNTGELFF.

This clonotype was detected many times. CDR3 bases: TGTGCCAGCAGCTTATCCCGGGATGATGGCTACACCTTC. This gives the protein CASSLSRDDGYTF. The chain carries TRBV7-9 and TRBJ1-2; D is unresolved. Germline CDR1 is SEHNR and CDR2 is FQNEAQ (reference sequence). The CDR3 is 13 amino acids. The V gene lost 2 bases and the J gene lost 6 bases, with 10 bases spanning the gap.

This clonotype was recorded at least ten times. The chain combines TRBV7-9 with TRBJ2-1; 7 positions match TRBD2. This CDR3 spans 16 amino acids. Germline V lookup: CDR1 SEHNR, CDR2 FQNEAQ (reference sequence). J gave up 2 bases and V 3 bases, and 7 bases lay outside the gene matches. CDR3 region: CASSLRLAAAYNEQFF. The CDR3 DNA is TGTGCCAGCAGCTTGAGACTAGCCGCAGCCTACAATGAGCAGTTCTTC.

The chain uses TRBV18 and TRBJ1-6; D perhaps matches TRBD1 (6 bases). Germline V gene lookup returns CDR1 KGHSH and CDR2 LQKENI. V gave up 3 bases and J gave up 5 bases, with 20 bases separating them. The CDR3 has 18 residues. Written as DNA, the CDR3 is TGTGCCAGCTCACCTATAGCGACACGGGACAACCATAATTCACCCCTCCACTTT. The encoded protein is CASSPIATRDNHNSPLHF.

This clonotype has more than one count but fewer than ten. This chain uses TRBV24-1 with TRBJ2-1, with 9 bases lining up with TRBD1. CDR3 length equals 16 residues. V trimming: 3 bases; J trimming: 4 bases; junction bases outside the gene matches: 6. Germline V gives CDR1 KGHDR, CDR2 SFDVKD. CDR3 protein: CATSDDDRGSYNEQFF. In nucleotides, the CDR3 is TGTGCCACCAGTGATGATGACAGGGGGTCATACAATGAGCAGTTCTTC.

This clonotype was found a few times. J is TRBJ1-6 and V is TRBV5-6; TRBD1 is a possible D gene (5 bases). Germline V CDR1 and CDR2: SGHDT, YYEEEE. CDR3 length equals 16 residues. V lost 3 bases to trimming and J lost 7 bases, with 17 bases between them. The CDR3 loop is CASSSFYRDGNSPLHF. The CDR3, as DNA: TGTGCCAGCAGCTCTTTCTACCGGGACGGCAATTCACCCCTCCACTTT.

This clonotype was observed at least ten times. J is TRBJ2-2 and V is TRBV5-1; D is ambiguous. CDR3 size: 14 residues. V lost 3 bases to trimming and J lost 1 base, with 7 bases between them. Germline V gene lookup returns CDR1 SGHRS and CDR2 YFSETQ. This CDR3 is CASSSPLNTGELFF. CDR3 sequence (DNA): TGCGCCAGCAGCTCACCCCTGAACACCGGGGAGCTGTTTTTT.

Concerning this clonotype: At one of its ends the junction is not consistent with the germline gene, which may arise from a read error. J is TRBJ2-3 and V is TRBV11-3, with D unclear. This CDR3 has 15 residues. Germline CDR1 reads SGHNT; CDR2 reads YENEEA. CDR3 loop: CASSVDGSSTDTQYF. As DNA, the CDR3 is TGTGCCAGCAGCGTAGACGGCTCTAGCACAGATACGCAGTATTTT.

This clonotype was seen ten or more times. The chain combines TRBV12-3 or TRBV12-4 with TRBJ1-1; no firm D call. The CDR3 consists of 14 residues. V gave up 3 bases and J gave up 3 bases, with 11 bases separating them. CDR3 DNA: TGTGCCAGCAGTTTCGTCCTGGTCGACACTGAAGCTTTCTTT. It translates to CASSFVLVDTEAFF.

Many counts were recorded for this clonotype. The genes are TRBV28 and TRBJ2-3; 7 positions agree with TRBD2. The CDR3 has 16 residues. V lost 3 bases to trimming and J lost 1 base; unmatched junction nucleotides: 7. Germline-derived CDR1 and CDR2 are MDHEN and SYDVKM. This CDR3 is CASSFFGTSGTDTQYF. The CDR3 DNA reads as TGTGCCAGCAGTTTTTTTGGAACTAGCGGCACAGATACGCAGTATTTT.

This clonotype was seen ten or more times. This chain uses TRBV7-9 with TRBJ2-7, with 13 bases lining up with TRBD2. V dropped 5 bases and J dropped 5; count of bases not matched to a gene: 6. Per germline, CDR1 SEHNR and CDR2 FQNEAQ (reference sequence). The CDR3 loop spans 15 amino acids. The CDR3 coding sequence is TGTGCCAGCAGCGGCACCGGGACTAGCGGGAACGAGCAGTACTTC. Its protein product is CASSGTGTSGNEQYF.

This clonotype was seen a handful of times. The chain recombines TRBV5-1 with TRBJ2-2, with D tentatively TRBD2 (5 bases). This CDR3 is 13 amino acids long. Germline values: CDR1 SGHRS, CDR2 YFSETQ. V lost 4 bases to trimming and J lost 5 bases, with 9 bases between them. The DNA for the CDR3 is TGCGCCAGCAGCAAGCTAGCTACCGGGGAGCTGTTTTTT. This sequence encodes CASSKLATGELFF.

This clonotype was seen only a few times. A read error may be the cause here, since a much bigger clone is one base away. As DNA, the CDR3 is TGTGCCAGCAGTTTAAGGCGGGCGAACCAAGGGACCCAGTACTTC. This sequence encodes CASSLRRANQGTQYF. The V call is TRBV27, the J call TRBJ2-5; maybe TRBD2 (5 bases). This CDR3 has 15 amino acids. Germline V gene data show CDR1 as MNHEY and CDR2 as SMNVEV (reference sequence).

The chain links TRBV5-6 to TRBJ2-3; 9 bases agree with TRBD2. Trimming took 9 bases from V and 5 from J; bases not matched to a gene: 13. Germline V gives CDR1 SGHDT, CDR2 YYEEEE. This CDR3 is built from 15 residues. CDR3 in amino acids: CATNGGGRAGDTQYF. The CDR3 DNA sequence: TGTGCCACCAACGGGGGCGGGAGGGCCGGAGATACGCAGTATTTT. Filled out from reference TRBV5-6 and TRBJ2-3, the complete variable domain reads DAGVTQSPTHLIKTRGQQVTLRCSPKSGHDTVSWYQQALGQGPQFIFQYYEEEERQRGNFPDRFSGHQFPNYSSELNVNALLLGDSALYLCATNGGGRAGDTQYFGPGTRLTVL.